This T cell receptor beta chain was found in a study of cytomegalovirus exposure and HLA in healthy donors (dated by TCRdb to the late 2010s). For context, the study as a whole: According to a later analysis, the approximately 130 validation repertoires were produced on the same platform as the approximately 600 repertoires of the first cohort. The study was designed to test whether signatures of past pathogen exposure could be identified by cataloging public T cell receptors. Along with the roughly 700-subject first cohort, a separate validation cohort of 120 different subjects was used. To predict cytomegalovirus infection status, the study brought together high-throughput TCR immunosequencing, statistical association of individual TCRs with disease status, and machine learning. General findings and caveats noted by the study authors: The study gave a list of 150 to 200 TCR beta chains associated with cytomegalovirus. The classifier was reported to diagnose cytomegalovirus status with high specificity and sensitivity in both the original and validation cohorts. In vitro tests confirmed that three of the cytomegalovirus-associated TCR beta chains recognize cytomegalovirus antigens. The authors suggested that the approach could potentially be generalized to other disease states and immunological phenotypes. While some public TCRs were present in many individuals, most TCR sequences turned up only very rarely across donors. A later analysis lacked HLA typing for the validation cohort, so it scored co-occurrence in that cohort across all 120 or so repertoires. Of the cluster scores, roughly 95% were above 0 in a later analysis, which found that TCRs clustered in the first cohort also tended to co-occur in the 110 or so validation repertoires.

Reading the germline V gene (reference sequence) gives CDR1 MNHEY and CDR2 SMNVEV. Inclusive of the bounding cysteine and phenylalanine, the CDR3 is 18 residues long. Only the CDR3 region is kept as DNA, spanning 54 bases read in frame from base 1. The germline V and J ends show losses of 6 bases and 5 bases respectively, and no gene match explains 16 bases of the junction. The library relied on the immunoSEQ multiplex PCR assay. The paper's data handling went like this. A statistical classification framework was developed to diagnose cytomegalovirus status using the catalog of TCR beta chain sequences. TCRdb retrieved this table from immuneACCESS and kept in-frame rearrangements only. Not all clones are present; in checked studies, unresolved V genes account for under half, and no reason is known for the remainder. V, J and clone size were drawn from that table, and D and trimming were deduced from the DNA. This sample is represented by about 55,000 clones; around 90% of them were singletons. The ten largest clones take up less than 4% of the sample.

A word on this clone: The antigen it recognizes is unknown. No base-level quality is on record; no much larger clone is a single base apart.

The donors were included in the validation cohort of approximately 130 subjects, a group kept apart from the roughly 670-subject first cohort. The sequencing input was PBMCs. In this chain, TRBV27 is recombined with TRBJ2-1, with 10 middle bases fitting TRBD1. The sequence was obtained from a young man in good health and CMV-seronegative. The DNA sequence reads TGTGCCAGCAGGGGGGGACAGGGGAACAGGGGCGTTGACAATGAGCAGTTCTTC. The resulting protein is CASRGGQGNRGVDNEQFF.